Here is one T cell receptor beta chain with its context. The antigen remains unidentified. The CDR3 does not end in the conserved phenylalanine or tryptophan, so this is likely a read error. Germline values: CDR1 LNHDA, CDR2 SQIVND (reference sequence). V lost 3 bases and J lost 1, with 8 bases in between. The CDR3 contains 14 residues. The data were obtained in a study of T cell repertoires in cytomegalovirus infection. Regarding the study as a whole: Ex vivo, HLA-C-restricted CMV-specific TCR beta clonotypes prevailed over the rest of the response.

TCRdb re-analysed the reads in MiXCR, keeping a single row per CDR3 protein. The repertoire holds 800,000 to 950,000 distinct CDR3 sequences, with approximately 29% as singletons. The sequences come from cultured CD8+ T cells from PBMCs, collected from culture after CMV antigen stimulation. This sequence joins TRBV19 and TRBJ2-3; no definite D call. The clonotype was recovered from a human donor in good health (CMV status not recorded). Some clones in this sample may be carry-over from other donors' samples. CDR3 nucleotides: TGTGCCAGTAGTATGAATCTGGGCACAGATACGCAGTATCTT. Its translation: CASSMNLGTDTQYL.